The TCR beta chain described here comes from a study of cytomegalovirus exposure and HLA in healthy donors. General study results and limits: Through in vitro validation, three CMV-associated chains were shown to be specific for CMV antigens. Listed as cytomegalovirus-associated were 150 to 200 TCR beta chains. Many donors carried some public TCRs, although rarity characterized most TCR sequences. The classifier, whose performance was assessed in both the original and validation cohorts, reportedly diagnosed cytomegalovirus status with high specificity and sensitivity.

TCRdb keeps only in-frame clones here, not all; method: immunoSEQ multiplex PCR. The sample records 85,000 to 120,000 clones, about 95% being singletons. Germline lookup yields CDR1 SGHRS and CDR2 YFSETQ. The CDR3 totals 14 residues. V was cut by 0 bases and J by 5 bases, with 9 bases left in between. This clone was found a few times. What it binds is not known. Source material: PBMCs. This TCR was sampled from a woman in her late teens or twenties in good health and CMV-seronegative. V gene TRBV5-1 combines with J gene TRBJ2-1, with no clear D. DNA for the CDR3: TGCGCCAGCAGCTTGGTTACCAACAACAATGAGCAGTTCTTC. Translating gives CASSLVTNNNEQFF.